A selection of T cell receptor beta chains follows, all from one sample in a study of T cells in Graves' hyperthyroidism and ophthalmopathy. TCRdb called the multiplex PCR reads again in MiXCR, with one record for every CDR3 protein. This sample has around 450,000 distinct CDR3 sequences, with less than 20% found just once. Sequenced input: blood. Source of these receptors: a woman in her late teens or twenties with Graves' hyperthyroidism. The CDR3 runs from the conserved cysteine through the conserved F or W. D genes are given only for firm matches. Clone size is shown for a subset of rows, as once, few, many or a class of expanded clone.

CDR3aa | CDR3nt | j_gene | v_gene | abundance | d_gene | len
CASSLNLNQPQHF | TGTGCCAGCAGCTTAAACCTCAATCAGCCCCAGCATTTT | TRBJ1-5 | TRBV11-2 | NA | NA | 13
CASSRGTGWRFDTEAFF | TGTGCCAGCAGCCGAGGGACAGGCTGGAGGTTTGACACTGAAGCTTTCTTT | TRBJ1-1 | TRBV7-3 | many | TRBD1 | 17
CASSLRRREGSWGYEQYF | TGTGCCAGCAGCCTAAGAAGACGGGAGGGCTCTTGGGGTTACGAGCAGTACTTC | TRBJ2-7 | TRBV7-2 | many | TRBD2 | 18
CASSLTGANEQFF | TGTGCCAGCAGCTTAACGGGGGCAAATGAGCAGTTCTTC | TRBJ2-1 | TRBV7-3 | NA | NA | 13
CASSETWDAFF | TGTGCCAGCAGTGAAACATGGGATGCTTTCTTT | TRBJ1-1 | TRBV2 | NA | NA | 11
CASSDIRTGGVSPLHF | TGTGCCAGCAGTGATATCAGGACAGGTGGAGTTTCACCCCTCCACTTT | TRBJ1-6 | TRBV2 | many | TRBD1 | 16
CASSAGSLNEQFF | TGTGCCAGCAGTGCAGGGTCCCTCAATGAGCAGTTCTTC | TRBJ2-1 | TRBV7-2 | few | NA | 13
CASSQDGVGSQETQYF | TGCGCCAGCAGCCAAGACGGGGTAGGCTCCCAAGAGACCCAGTACTTC | TRBJ2-5 | TRBV4-3 | few | NA | 16
CASSLEVPYEQYF | TGTGCCAGCAGCTTAGAAGTGCCTTACGAGCAGTACTTC | TRBJ2-7 | TRBV7-9 | few | NA | 13
CSVAGTVGSGANVLTF | TGCAGCGTAGCCGGGACAGTAGGATCTGGGGCCAACGTCCTGACTTTC | TRBJ2-6 | TRBV29-1 | NA | TRBD1 | 16
CATSRGGGTDTQYF | TGTGCCACCAGCAGAGGGGGGGGCACAGATACGCAGTATTTT | TRBJ2-3 | TRBV15 | few | NA | 14
CASSVGGTNYGYTF | TGTGCCAGCAGCGTTGGGGGGACGAACTATGGCTACACCTTC | TRBJ1-2 | TRBV9 | NA | NA | 14
CSAASTGRYGYTF | TGCAGTGCCGCATCGACAGGGAGGTACGGCTACACCTTC | TRBJ1-2 | TRBV20-1 | few | TRBD1 | 13
CSAYDIRQDNEQFF | TGCAGTGCTTACGACATCCGTCAAGACAATGAGCAGTTCTTC | TRBJ2-1 | TRBV20-1 | NA | NA | 14
CSASLMTGGHEQYF | TGCAGTGCTAGCCTAATGACAGGGGGACACGAGCAGTACTTC | TRBJ2-7 | TRBV20-1 | many | TRBD1 | 14
CSAREGTGLKYEQYF | TGCAGCGCTAGAGAAGGGACGGGACTTAAATACGAGCAGTACTTC | TRBJ2-7 | TRBV20-1 | NA | NA | 15
CASRPGQRSGNTIYF | TGTGCCAGCAGACCGGGACAGCGGTCTGGAAACACCATATATTTT | TRBJ1-3 | TRBV12-3/TRBV12-4 | NA | TRBD1 | 15
CAIIFGDQRLF | TGTGCCATCATCTTCGGGGACCAGAGGCTCTTT | TRBJ1-1 | TRBV10-3 | NA | NA | 11
CSARVHRVGAKNIQYF | TGCAGTGCTAGAGTCCACAGGGTTGGGGCCAAAAACATTCAGTACTTC | TRBJ2-4 | TRBV20-1 | many | NA | 16
CASSLRRGSGYNEQFF | TGCGCCAGCAGCTTGCGACGAGGGTCCGGTTACAATGAGCAGTTCTTC | TRBJ2-1 | TRBV5-1 | NA | NA | 16
CASSYGQYSNQPQHF | TGTGCCAGCAGTTACGGGCAGTATAGCAATCAGCCCCAGCATTTT | TRBJ1-5 | TRBV6-5 | many | NA | 15
CASISGSSYEQYF | TGTGCCAGCATTAGCGGGAGCTCCTACGAGCAGTACTTC | TRBJ2-7 | TRBV6-2/TRBV6-3 | many | TRBD2 | 13
CSVEEAGVSSYNEQFF | TGCAGCGTTGAAGAAGCGGGGGTGAGCTCCTACAATGAGCAGTTCTTC | TRBJ2-1 | TRBV29-1 | NA | TRBD2 | 16
CASSLSPQIYEQYF | TGTGCCAGCAGTTTATCTCCTCAGATCTACGAGCAGTACTTC | TRBJ2-7 | TRBV27 | many | NA | 14
CASSLEDTSNQPQHF | TGCGCCAGCAGCTTGGAGGATACGAGCAATCAGCCCCAGCATTTT | TRBJ1-5 | TRBV5-1 | NA | NA | 15
CASSPDDRQGGYTEAFF | TGTGCCAGCTCACCCGACGATCGACAGGGAGGGTACACTGAAGCTTTCTTT | TRBJ1-1 | TRBV18 | many | TRBD1 | 17
CASSLVTGGSGNTIYF | TGTGCCAGCAGCTTAGTAACAGGGGGCTCTGGAAACACCATATATTTT | TRBJ1-3 | TRBV7-8 | many | TRBD1 | 16
CASNFKGGTEAFF | TGTGCCAGCAATTTCAAGGGGGGGACTGAAGCTTTCTTT | TRBJ1-1 | TRBV2 | many | NA | 13
CAWSELETQYF | TGTGCCTGGAGTGAACTTGAGACCCAGTACTTC | TRBJ2-5 | TRBV30 | NA | NA | 11
CASSLGQGARAFF | TGTGCCAGCAGCTTAGGGCAGGGGGCACGGGCTTTCTTT | TRBJ1-1 | TRBV7-9 | few | TRBD1 | 13
CASSFDARAGTEAFF | TGTGCCAGCAGCTTCGACGCCAGGGCAGGTACTGAAGCTTTCTTT | TRBJ1-1 | TRBV7-3 | once | NA | 15